This TCR beta chain is from a study of multiple sclerosis patients with progressive multifocal leukoencephalopathy. Method: immunoSEQ multiplex PCR; TCRdb's copy keeps in-frame clones and lacks some. In the table there are some 25,000 clones, under 95% of which are singletons. As to time point: approximately 12 months of natalizumab therapy. The CDR3 is made up of 16 amino acids. Germline V gives CDR1 SEHNR, CDR2 FQNEAQ (reference sequence). The V and J ends lost 4 bases and 2 bases, in that order; junction bases with no gene match: 7. The sequenced sample was PBMCs, obtained from a patient treated with natalizumab. The TCR sequence derives from a man aged 25 to 40 with multiple sclerosis. The chain employs TRBV7-9 and TRBJ2-7; 11 bases line up with TRBD2. CDR3 residues: CASSSGLAEATYEQYF. Here the CDR3 DNA reads TGTGCCAGCAGCTCGGGACTAGCGGAGGCAACCTACGAGCAGTACTTC.